This T cell receptor (beta chain) was recovered during a study of blood T cells in healthy people across ages. Across the study: When template switching was applied, about one barcoded beta molecule was captured per two T cells.

Note on this clonotype: Its antigen is as yet unknown.

Per sample, no less than 5 micrograms of total RNA were extracted. It was with a sample-barcoded 5' primer and a J-beta primer mix that a second PCR of about 7 to 12 cycles was run. Each cDNA was tagged by a template-switch adaptor containing 12 random nucleotides. From the 5' RACE reads, TCRdb called clonotypes with MiXCR, one entry per CDR3 protein. This sample has around 620,000 distinct CDR3 sequences, with 25% to 30% found just once. Germline CDR1 LGHNA, CDR2 YSLEER. The V gene end was trimmed by 8 bases and the J gene end by 2 bases; junction bases not matched to a gene: 9. This CDR3 contains 15 residues. Study findings and constraints: It was held that the diversity estimates obtained from one million T cells were underestimates.

Material: blood. This chain uses TRBV4-3 with TRBJ2-5, with TRBD1 matching over 9 bases. This receptor was obtained from a woman in her seventies in good health. The CDR3 sequence is CASGYRGRRQETQYF. In nucleotides, the CDR3 is TGCGCCAGCGGTTACAGGGGGCGCAGGCAAGAGACCCAGTACTTC.